The 27 T cell receptor beta chains below were found in one sample sequenced in a study of CD8 T cells in Susac syndrome. A quantity of about 0.5 to 1 ug RNA underwent reverse transcription using random hexamers. TCRdb ran MiXCR on the immunoSEQ multiplex PCR reads and lists one entry per CDR3 protein. The table shows some 300,000 distinct CDR3 sequences, with over 75% occurring only once. The sequenced material came from CD8+ T cells from PBMCs. The receptor set was obtained from a human donor with multiple sclerosis.

The chain combines TRBV12-3 or TRBV12-4 with TRBJ2-3; TRBD2 matches at 7 bases. V lost 5 bases, J lost 6 bases, and 17 bases stayed unmatched. CDR3 length equals 17 residues. CDR3 nucleotides: TGTGCCAGCAGTCAAAGAGGACTAGGCCCTACCACCGATACGCAGTATTTT. Residues: CASSQRGLGPTTDTQYF.

The V gene is TRBV29-1, the J gene TRBJ2-7; maybe TRBD2 (5 bases). Germline V gene lookup returns CDR1 SQVTM and CDR2 ANQGSEA. There are 12 residues in the CDR3. Trimming removed 3 bases from V and 2 bases from J, with 8 bases in between. The CDR3 bases are TGCAGCGTTGACCGGGAAACCTACGAGCAGTACTTC. Encoded protein: CSVDRETYEQYF.

V gene TRBV27 combines with J gene TRBJ2-7, with D perhaps TRBD1 or TRBD2 (5 bases each). Germline lookup yields CDR1 MNHEY and CDR2 SMNVEV (reference sequence). This CDR3 has 17 amino acids. V was pared by 8 bases and J by 3 bases, with 26 bases between. The CDR3 region has the DNA TGTGCCAGCGGCAGTTTCCTCCCAGGGACCAACGACTACGAGCAGTACTTC. Protein product: CASGSFLPGTNDYEQYF.

The chain joins TRBV27 to TRBJ2-1, with a weak D call TRBD2 (6 bases). V was cut by 8 bases and J by 6 bases, with 17 bases left in between. The CDR3 sequence is 14 residues long. Germline loops: CDR1 MNHEY, CDR2 SMNVEV (reference sequence). CDR3: CASGGTPRGNEQFF. For the CDR3, the DNA is TGTGCCAGCGGCGGGACTCCGCGGGGCAATGAGCAGTTCTTC.

Only one count was recorded for this clonotype. The CDR3, as DNA: TGCGCCAGCAGCTTAACGGACAATTATCAGCCCCAGCATTTT. It translates to CASSLTDNYQPQHF. The chain employs TRBV4-1 and TRBJ1-5, with D possibly being TRBD1 (5 bases). The length of the CDR3 is 14 residues. Per germline, CDR1 MGHRA and CDR2 YSYEKL. V was shortened by 5 bases and J by 5 bases, with 13 bases between the two germline ends.

This clonotype has only one observation. The J gene is TRBJ2-1, the V gene TRBV27, with a weak D call TRBD2 (5 bases). Germline V gives CDR1 MNHEY, CDR2 SMNVEV (reference sequence). Trimming shortened V by 2 bases and J by 4 bases, and 12 bases separated the two germline ends. The CDR3 has 15 residues. CDR3 sequence: CASSLGVEGYNEQFF. The CDR3 DNA is TGTGCCAGCAGTTTAGGGGTAGAGGGTTACAATGAGCAGTTCTTC.

The V gene is TRBV28, the J gene TRBJ2-5; D is ambiguous. Germline CDR1 reads MDHEN; CDR2 reads SYDVKM. This CDR3 contains 13 residues. V was trimmed by 5 bases and J by 3 bases, leaving 10 bases between them. CDR3 in DNA: TGTGCCAGCAGTCCTCCGGTGGAAGAGACCCAGTACTTC. Encoded protein: CASSPPVEETQYF.

The genes are TRBV9 and TRBJ1-5; maybe TRBD1 (5 bases). From germline, CDR1 is SGDLS and CDR2 YYNGEE. V lost 0 bases, J lost 5 bases, and 12 bases lay in between. The CDR3 is 15 residues long. The CDR3 reads CASSVGPETDQPQHF. The DNA for the CDR3 is TGTGCCAGCAGCGTAGGTCCAGAGACAGATCAGCCCCAGCATTTT.

The gene calls are TRBV6-5 and TRBJ2-7, with 8 bases identical to TRBD1. CDR3 length equals 14 residues. CDR1 is MNHEY, CDR2 SVGAGI, per germline. The ends lost 2 bases at V and 5 bases at J; junction bases unmatched: 5. The CDR3 loop is CASSYAPQGDEQYF. CDR3 in DNA: TGTGCCAGCAGTTACGCGCCACAGGGGGACGAGCAGTACTTC.

The rearrangement links TRBV12-3 or TRBV12-4 to TRBJ2-1; TRBD2 agrees at 11 bases. This CDR3 has 16 amino acids. J gave up 7 bases and V 6 bases, and 11 bases lay outside the gene matches. The CDR3, as DNA: TGTGCCAGCAGCGCAACCACTAGCGGGAGTGGAAATGAGCAGTTCTTC. This codes for CASSATTSGSGNEQFF.

The chain has TRBV4-3 and TRBJ2-3; weak D call: TRBD2 (5 bases). CDR1 is LGHNA and CDR2 is YSLEER in the germline V gene. The CDR3 extends over 17 amino acids. Trimming left V 0 bases short and J 3 bases short, with 16 bases between. In nucleotides, the CDR3 is TGCGCCAGCAGCCAAGATAGGAGGACCGCGAGGACAGATACGCAGTATTTT. Its translation is CASSQDRRTARTDTQYF.

The rearrangement links TRBV5-1 to TRBJ2-2, with TRBD1 as a possible D gene (6 bases). Trimming stripped 3 bases from V and 6 bases from J, with 15 bases between. This CDR3 spans 15 amino acids. Germline assignment: CDR1 SGHRS and CDR2 YFSETQ. The CDR3, as DNA: TGCGCCAGCAGCTGGGACAAGGTCGGGTCCGGGGAGCTGTTTTTT. This translates into CASSWDKVGSGELFF.

V usage is TRBV2 and J usage is TRBJ1-2; D gene ambiguous. Trimming left V 3 bases short and J 5 bases short, with 10 bases between. Germline V lookup: CDR1 SNHLY, CDR2 FYNNEI. The CDR3 length is 13 residues. DNA of the CDR3: TGTGCCAGCAGTGACAGTCTAGGATATGGCTACACCTTC. Its protein is CASSDSLGYGYTF. Full variable domain (remainder filled in from reference TRBV2 and TRBJ1-2): EPEVTQTPSHQVTQMGQEVILRCVPISNHLYFYWYRQILGQKVEFLVSFYNNEISEKSEIFDDQFSVERPDGSNFTLKIRSTKLEDSAMYFCASSDSLGYGYTFGSGTRLTVV.

V is TRBV27 and J is TRBJ2-1, with 7 bases that match TRBD2. The V and J ends lost 3 bases and 2 bases, in that order; junction bases with no gene match: 7. This CDR3 has 16 residues. CDR1 and CDR2 (germline): MNHEY, SMNVEV (reference sequence). CDR3 in amino acids: CASSLLLARAYNEQFF. The CDR3 DNA is TGTGCCAGCAGTTTGTTACTAGCGAGGGCCTACAATGAGCAGTTCTTC.

The V gene is TRBV5-1, the J gene TRBJ2-7, with TRBD1 matching over 7 bases. The CDR3 sequence is 13 residues long. Trimming took 4 bases from V and 3 from J; bases not matched to a gene: 4. Germline V gene sequence: CDR1 SGHRS, CDR2 YFSETQ. The CDR3 region has the DNA TGCGCCAGCAGCCCCACAGGGGTCTACGAGCAGTACTTC. It codes for CASSPTGVYEQYF.

The chain has TRBV4-3 and TRBJ2-1; D is possibly TRBD2 (6 bases). V gave up 0 bases and J gave up 0 bases, with 12 bases separating them. In germline, CDR1 is LGHNA, CDR2 YSLEER. The CDR3 runs 17 residues. The CDR3 spells CASSQDVGGTSYNEQFF. In DNA, the CDR3 is TGCGCCAGCAGCCAAGACGTCGGCGGGACCTCCTACAATGAGCAGTTCTTC.

The chain uses TRBV7-9 and TRBJ2-7; TRBD2 matches 8 bases. The germline gives CDR1 SEHNR, CDR2 FQNEAQ (reference sequence). Losses at the gene ends were 5 bases for V and 6 bases for J; bases not matched to a gene: 12. The CDR3 is made up of 15 amino acids. The CDR3 DNA reads as TGTGCCAGCAGCGTCCTCGGGGGACTAGGGGGCGAGCAGTACTTC. Its protein is CASSVLGGLGGEQYF.

The gene calls are TRBV6-2 or TRBV6-3 and TRBJ2-7, with 8 bases lining up with TRBD2. The germline V gene has CDR1 MNHEY and CDR2 SVGEGT. Trimming took 7 bases from V and 5 from J; bases not matched to a gene: 10. The CDR3 contains 14 residues. CDR3 in DNA: TGTGCCAGCACTTTCGGACTAGCTTCCGACGAGCAGTACTTC. Translating it yields CASTFGLASDEQYF.

The rearrangement uses TRBV10-3 and TRBJ1-1, with D perhaps matching TRBD1 (6 bases). Germline values: CDR1 ENHRY, CDR2 SYGVKD. The ends were cut back, 5 bases at V and 6 bases at J, with 22 bases in the middle. This CDR3 comprises 16 residues. CDR3 nucleotide sequence: TGTGCCATCAGTTCAGTTTTGGGAGACAGGAGGGCTGAAGCTTTCTTT. Translated, it gives CAISSVLGDRRAEAFF.

The chain carries TRBV19 and TRBJ1-4; D gene unclear. CDR1 and CDR2 from the germline V gene are LNHDA and SQIVND (reference sequence). V lost 9 bases and J lost 3, with 14 bases in between. This CDR3 contains 14 residues. The CDR3 protein is CARRGDGANEKLFF. The CDR3 coding sequence is TGTGCCAGGCGCGGGGATGGAGCTAATGAAAAACTGTTTTTT.

The chain uses TRBV2 and TRBJ2-2, with a weak D call TRBD2 (6 bases). The CDR3 is 15 amino acids. Germline loops: CDR1 SNHLY, CDR2 FYNNEI. The V end lost 3 bases, the J end lost 7 bases, and 15 bases lay between the germline ends. Here the CDR3 reads CASSDSKRRGGELFF. The CDR3 DNA sequence: TGTGCCAGCAGTGATAGTAAGCGGCGGGGCGGGGAGCTGTTTTTT.

The chain joins TRBV9 to TRBJ2-1; no definite D call. There are 15 residues in the CDR3. Germline-derived CDR1 and CDR2 are SGDLS and YYNGEE. The ends were cut back, 0 bases at V and 3 bases at J, with 10 bases in the middle. The CDR3 sequence: CASSVDSRNYNEQFF. The CDR3 coding sequence is TGTGCCAGCAGCGTAGATTCGCGGAACTACAATGAGCAGTTCTTC. Variable domain in full (rest from reference TRBV9 and TRBJ2-1): DSGVTQTPKHLITATGQRVTLRCSPRSGDLSVYWYQQSLDQGLQFLIQYYNGEERAKGNILERFSAQQFPDLHSELNLSSLELGDSALYFCASSVDSRNYNEQFFGPGTRLTVL.

The chain carries TRBV7-9 and TRBJ2-1; D gene uncertain. CDR1 is SEHNR, CDR2 FQNEAQ, per germline (reference sequence). The germline V and J ends were trimmed by 5 bases and 6 bases, with 17 bases remaining between them. This CDR3 contains 15 residues. The CDR3 region is CASSQIAGPSNEQFF. DNA for the CDR3: TGTGCCAGCAGCCAAATCGCCGGGCCATCCAATGAGCAGTTCTTC.

The chain joins TRBV20-1 to TRBJ1-5; D is unclear. The CDR3 covers 11 residues. Germline assignment: CDR1 DFQATT and CDR2 SNEGSKA (reference sequence). Trimming pared 4 bases from V and 11 bases from J, leaving 12 bases between. The CDR3 here is CSATYSWTQHF. The CDR3 DNA reads as TGCAGTGCTACTTATTCCTGGACCCAGCATTTT.

The chain carries TRBV11-3 and TRBJ1-3, with 8 bases aligning to TRBD1. CDR1 and CDR2 from the germline V gene are SGHNT and YENEEA. The length of the CDR3 is 20 residues. The J segment lost 0 bases and the V segment lost 1 base, leaving 14 bases of the junction unmatched. CDR3 coding DNA: TGTGCCAGCAGCTTAGTAGTTGGACAGGGTTACCAGAGCTCTGGAAACACCATATATTTT. As protein: CASSLVVGQGYQSSGNTIYF.

This clonotype has only a few counts. This sequence joins TRBV11-1 and TRBJ1-2; a weak D match, TRBD1 (5 bases). Germline-derived CDR1 and CDR2 are SGHAT and FQDESV (reference sequence). Trimming pared 4 bases from V and 1 base from J, leaving 10 bases between. The CDR3 consists of 14 residues. The CDR3 region has the DNA TGTGCCAGCAGCTCAGCGGACATTAACTATGGCTACACCTTC. Its protein is CASSSADINYGYTF. Full variable domain (remainder filled in from reference TRBV11-1 and TRBJ1-2): EAEVAQSPRYKITEKSQAVAFWCDPISGHATLYWYRQILGQGPELLVQFQDESVVDDSQLPKDRFSAERLKGVDSTLKIQPAELGDSAMYLCASSSADINYGYTFGSGTRLTVV.

The CDR3 DNA reads as TGTGCCAGCAGCTTTTGGGACAATGAGCAGTTCTTC. Translation gives CASSFWDNEQFF. This chain joins TRBV11-2 and TRBJ2-1; no clear D gene. The CDR3 spans 12 residues. The germline V gene has CDR1 SGHAT and CDR2 FQNNGV. Trimming stripped 3 bases from V and 5 bases from J, with 5 bases between. Supplemented by reference TRBV11-2 and TRBJ2-1, the full variable domain reads EAGVAQSPRYKIIEKRQSVAFWCNPISGHATLYWYQQILGQGPKLLIQFQNNGVVDDSQLPKDRFSAERLKGVDSTLKIQPAKLEDSAVYLCASSFWDNEQFFGPGTRLTVL.